The present T cell receptor beta chain was sequenced within a study of molecular identifiers for immune sequencing clone quantification. Turning to the study itself: Replicate experiments took RNA from about 20,000 or 100,000 naive CD8 cells, divided it five ways and sequenced four.

The study, taken as a whole, reports: The share of molecules held by clones above 20 RNA copies was over 99% in effector cells and under 1% in naive cells.

This clonotype was counted many times. Its target is unknown. Preparation methods for the bulk TCR libraries were those previously described, with listed TCR primers. Each CDR3 protein is one row after TCRdb ran MiXCR on the PCR reads. This sample has 63,000 or so distinct CDR3 sequences, with about 17% found just once. Libraries from naive CD8 cells were generated from 20,000 to 1,000,000 sorted cells (with 10%, 30% or 50% RNA). Germline-derived CDR1 and CDR2 are SEHNR and FQNEAQ (reference sequence). The CDR3 runs to 14 residues. Trimming removed 2 bases from V and 6 bases from J, with 10 bases in between.

The sequencing sample was made of naive CD8+ T cells from blood, with Jurkat cell RNA spiked in. Sample subset: FACS-sorted CD8+CD4-CCR7+CD45RA+ naive T cells. This receptor was identified in a human donor in good health. Some libraries in this study had Jurkat cell RNA spiked in. The rearrangement joins TRBV7-9 to TRBJ2-2; D ambiguous. CDR3 bases: TGTGCCAGCAGCTTACCATGGTCCCCCGGGGAGCTGTTTTTT. This encodes CASSLPWSPGELFF.